The clone carrying this T cell receptor (beta chain) came up a few times. Its antigen is as yet unknown. These data belong to a study of CD8 T cells in ankylosing spondylitis. Trimming cost V 7 bases and J 3 bases, with 12 bases left between them. The germline V gene has CDR1 MDHEN and CDR2 SYDVKM. The CDR3 length is 13 residues. Study results and limitations: Characteristic, it appeared, of ankylosing spondylitis blood was a TCR beta motif of eight highly homologous variants.

TCRdb ran MiXCR on the 5' RACE reads and lists one entry per CDR3 protein. The table shows under 850,000 distinct CDR3 sequences, with under 20% occurring only once. Sequences were obtained from blood, either unsorted or a sorted T cell fraction (not recorded which). The sequence was obtained from a male donor with ankylosing spondylitis. The V call is TRBV28, the J call TRBJ2-5; TRBD1 or TRBD2 may be the D gene (7 bases each). The chain's CDR3 is CASTQGGEETQYF. The CDR3 DNA follows: TGTGCCAGCACCCAGGGGGGGGAAGAGACCCAGTACTTC. The whole variable domain, filled in from reference TRBV28 and TRBJ2-5, reads DVKVTQSSRYLVKRTGEKVFLECVQDMDHENMFWYRQDPGLGLRLIYFSYDVKMKEKGDIPEGYSVSREKKERFSLILESASTNQTSMYLCASTQGGEETQYFGPGTRLLVL.